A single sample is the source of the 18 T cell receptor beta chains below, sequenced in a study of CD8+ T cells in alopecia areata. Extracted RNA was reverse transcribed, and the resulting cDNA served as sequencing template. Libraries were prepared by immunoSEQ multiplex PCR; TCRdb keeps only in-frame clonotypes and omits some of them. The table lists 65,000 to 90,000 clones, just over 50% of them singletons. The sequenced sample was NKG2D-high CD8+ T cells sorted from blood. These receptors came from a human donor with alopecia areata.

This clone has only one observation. The DNA for the CDR3 is TGTGCCTGGAGTTGGGGGGAGAACGAGCAGTACTTC. The encoded protein is CAWSWGENEQYF. This chain connects TRBV30 to TRBJ2-7; weak D call: TRBD2 (6 bases). Trimming removed 2 bases from V and 5 bases from J, with 10 bases in between. The CDR3 extends over 12 amino acids. The germline gives CDR1 GTSNPN, CDR2 SVGIG (reference sequence).

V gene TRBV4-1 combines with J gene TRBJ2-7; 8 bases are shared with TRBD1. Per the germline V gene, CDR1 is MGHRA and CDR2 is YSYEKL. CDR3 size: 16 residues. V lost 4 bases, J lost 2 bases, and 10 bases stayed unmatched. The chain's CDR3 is CASSPTRTTGAYEQYF. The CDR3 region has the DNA TGCGCCAGCAGCCCCACTCGCACGACAGGGGCCTACGAGCAGTACTTC.

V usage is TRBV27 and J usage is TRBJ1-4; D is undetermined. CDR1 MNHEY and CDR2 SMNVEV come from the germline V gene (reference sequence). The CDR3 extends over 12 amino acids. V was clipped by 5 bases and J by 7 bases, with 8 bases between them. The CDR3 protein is CASSIPGEKLFF. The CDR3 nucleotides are TGTGCCAGCAGTATCCCCGGTGAAAAACTGTTTTTT.

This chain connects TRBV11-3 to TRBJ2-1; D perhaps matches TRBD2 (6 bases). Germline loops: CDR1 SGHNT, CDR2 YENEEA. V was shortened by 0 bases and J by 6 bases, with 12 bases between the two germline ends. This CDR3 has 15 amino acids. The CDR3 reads CASSLDGSVGNEQFF. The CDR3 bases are TGTGCCAGCAGCTTAGACGGGAGTGTTGGCAATGAGCAGTTCTTC.

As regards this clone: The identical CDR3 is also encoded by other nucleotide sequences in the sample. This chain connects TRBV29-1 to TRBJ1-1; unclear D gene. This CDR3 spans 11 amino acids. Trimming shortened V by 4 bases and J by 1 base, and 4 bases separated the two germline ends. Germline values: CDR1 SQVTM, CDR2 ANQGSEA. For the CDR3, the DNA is TGCAGCGTTGTTGGGAACACTGAAGCTTTCTTT. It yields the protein CSVVGNTEAFF.

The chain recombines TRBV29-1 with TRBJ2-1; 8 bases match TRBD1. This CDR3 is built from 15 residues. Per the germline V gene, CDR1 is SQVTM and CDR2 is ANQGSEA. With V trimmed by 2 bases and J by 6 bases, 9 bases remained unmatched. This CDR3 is CSVELSGQGSNEQFF. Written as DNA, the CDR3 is TGCAGCGTTGAACTCTCCGGACAGGGATCCAATGAGCAGTTCTTC.

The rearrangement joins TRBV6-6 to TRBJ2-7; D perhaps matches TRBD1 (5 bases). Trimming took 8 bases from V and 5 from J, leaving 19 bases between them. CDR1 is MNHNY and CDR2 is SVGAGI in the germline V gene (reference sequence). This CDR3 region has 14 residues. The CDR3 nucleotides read TGTGCCAGCCTTAAGGTACAGGATCTTGACGAGCAGTACTTC. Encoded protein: CASLKVQDLDEQYF.

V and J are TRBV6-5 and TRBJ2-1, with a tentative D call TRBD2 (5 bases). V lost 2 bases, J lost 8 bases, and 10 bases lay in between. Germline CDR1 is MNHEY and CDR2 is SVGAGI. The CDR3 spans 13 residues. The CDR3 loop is CASSYGGGDEQFF. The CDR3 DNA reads TGTGCCAGCAGTTACGGCGGAGGCGATGAGCAGTTCTTC.

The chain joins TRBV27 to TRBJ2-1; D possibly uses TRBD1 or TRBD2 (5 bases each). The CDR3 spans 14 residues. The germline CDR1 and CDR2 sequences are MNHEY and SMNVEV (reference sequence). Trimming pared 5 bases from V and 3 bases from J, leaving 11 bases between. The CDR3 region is CASSPRDGYNEQFF. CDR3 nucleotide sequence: TGTGCCAGCAGTCCCAGGGACGGCTACAATGAGCAGTTCTTC.

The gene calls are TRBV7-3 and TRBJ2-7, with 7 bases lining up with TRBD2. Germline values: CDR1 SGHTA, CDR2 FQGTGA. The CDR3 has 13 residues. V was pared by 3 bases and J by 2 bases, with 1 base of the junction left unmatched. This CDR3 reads CASSLGGTYEQYF. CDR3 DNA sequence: TGTGCCAGCAGCTTGGGGGGGACCTACGAGCAGTACTTC.

Written as DNA, the CDR3 is TGTGCCAGCAGTGACCTGAATGCAAAGACCCAGTACTTC. Translating gives CASSDLNAKTQYF. The chain joins TRBV2 to TRBJ2-5; no clear D gene. Per the germline V gene, CDR1 is SNHLY and CDR2 is FYNNEI. Deletions cut 3 bases from V and 6 bases from J, with 11 bases between. CDR3 size: 13 residues.

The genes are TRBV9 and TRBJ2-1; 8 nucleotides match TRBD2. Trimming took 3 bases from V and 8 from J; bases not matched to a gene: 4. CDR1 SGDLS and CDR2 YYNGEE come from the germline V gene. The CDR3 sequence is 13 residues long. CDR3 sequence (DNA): TGTGCCAGCAGCGGCCTAGCGGGCCATGAGCAGTTCTTC. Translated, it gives CASSGLAGHEQFF.

The CDR3, as DNA: TGTGCCAGCAGCCCCTCCTTCTCGGGGCAGGGGAATTTCTTC. It is translated as CASSPSFSGQGNFF. The V and J genes are TRBV5-4 and TRBJ2-1; perhaps TRBD1 as D (6 bases). This CDR3 region has 14 residues. The germline gives CDR1 SGHNT, CDR2 YYREEE (reference sequence). Trimming took 4 bases from V and 16 from J, leaving 24 bases between them.

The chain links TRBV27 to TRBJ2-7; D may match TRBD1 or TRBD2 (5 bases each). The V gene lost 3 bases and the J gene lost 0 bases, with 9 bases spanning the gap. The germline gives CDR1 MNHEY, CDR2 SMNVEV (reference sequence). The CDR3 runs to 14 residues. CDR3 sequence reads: CASSLGVSSYEQYF. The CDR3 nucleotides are TGTGCCAGCAGTTTGGGGGTCAGCTCCTACGAGCAGTACTTC.

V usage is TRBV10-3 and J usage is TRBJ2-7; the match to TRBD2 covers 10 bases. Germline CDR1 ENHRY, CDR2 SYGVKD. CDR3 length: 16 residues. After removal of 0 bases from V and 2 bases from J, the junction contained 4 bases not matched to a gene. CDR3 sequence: CAISESASGGPYEQYF. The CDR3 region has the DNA TGTGCCATCAGTGAGTCGGCTAGCGGGGGACCCTACGAGCAGTACTTC.

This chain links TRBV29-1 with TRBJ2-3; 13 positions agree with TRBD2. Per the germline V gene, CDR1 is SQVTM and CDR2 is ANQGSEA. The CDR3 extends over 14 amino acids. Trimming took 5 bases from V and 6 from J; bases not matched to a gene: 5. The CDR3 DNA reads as TGCAGCGTTACCGGACTAGCGGGGGCCGATACGCAGTATTTT. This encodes CSVTGLAGADTQYF.

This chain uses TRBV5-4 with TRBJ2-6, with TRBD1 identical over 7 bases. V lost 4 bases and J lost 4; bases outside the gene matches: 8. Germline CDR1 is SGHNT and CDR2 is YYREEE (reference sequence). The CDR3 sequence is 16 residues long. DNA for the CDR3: TGTGCCAGCAGCCAAGTCGACAGGGTCGGGGCCAACGTCCTGACTTTC. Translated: CASSQVDRVGANVLTF.

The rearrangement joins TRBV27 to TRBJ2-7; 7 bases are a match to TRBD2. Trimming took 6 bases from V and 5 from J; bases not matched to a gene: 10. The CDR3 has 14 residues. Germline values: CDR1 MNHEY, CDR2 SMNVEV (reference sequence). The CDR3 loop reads CASSPLSGTNEQYF. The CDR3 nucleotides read TGTGCCAGCAGCCCTCTAAGCGGGACCAACGAGCAGTACTTC.